This T cell receptor (beta chain) was sequenced for a study of T cell repertoires in cytomegalovirus infection. For the study at large: Both a matching HLA type and CMV infection were indicated by public TCR beta signatures.

Findings and caveats of the study: HLA-C-restricted TCR beta clonotypes specific for CMV led the ex vivo response.

The germline V and J ends were trimmed by 5 bases and 5 bases, with 9 bases remaining between them. The V gene's germline CDR1 is SEHNR and CDR2 FQNEAQ (reference sequence). The CDR3 has 12 amino acids. MiXCR, applied by TCRdb to the reads, yields one record per CDR3 protein. The sample has 150,000 to 200,000 distinct CDR3 sequences; under 15% are singletons. With respect to this clonotype: Its antigen is currently unknown.

Sequencing used PBMCs. J is TRBJ1-1 and V is TRBV7-9; D unresolved. The receptor comes from a human donor in good health (CMV status not recorded). Some clones in this sample may be carry-over from other donors' samples. CDR3 sequence reads: CASSLISTEAFF. CDR3 DNA sequence: TGTGCCAGCAGCCTCATTAGTACTGAAGCTTTCTTT.